This T cell receptor beta chain stems from a study of shared T cell receptors in the human thymus. CDR3 length: 17 amino acids. V was pared by 1 base and J by 3 bases, with 8 bases of the junction left unmatched. Germline V lookup: CDR1 LGHNA, CDR2 YSLEER. Assay: immunoSEQ multiplex PCR; the TCRdb copy retains only in-frame clones and omits some. The sample comprises about 610,000 clones, around 89% of which are singletons, and roughly 0.0097% rests with the top ten. The same sample was also studied in work on human thymus T cells.

This sequence originates from a boy under two years old with a congenital heart defect. The V and J genes are TRBV4-3 and TRBJ2-7; 11 nucleotides match TRBD2. Material for sequencing was thymocytes. CDR3 residues: CASSQGIAGGPFYEQYF. CDR3 nucleotides: TGCGCCAGCAGCCAAGGGATAGCGGGAGGGCCCTTCTACGAGCAGTACTTC.